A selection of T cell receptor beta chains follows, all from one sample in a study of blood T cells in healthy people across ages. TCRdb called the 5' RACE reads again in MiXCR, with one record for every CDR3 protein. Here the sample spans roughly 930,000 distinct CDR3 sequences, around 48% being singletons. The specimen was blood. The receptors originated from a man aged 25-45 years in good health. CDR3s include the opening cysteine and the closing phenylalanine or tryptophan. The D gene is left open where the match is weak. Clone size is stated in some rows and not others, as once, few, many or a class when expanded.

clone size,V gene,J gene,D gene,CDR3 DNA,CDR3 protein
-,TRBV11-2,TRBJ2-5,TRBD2,TGTGCCAGCAGCTTAGATCAAGCGGGAGCCGTGATCCAAGAGACCCAGTACTTC,CASSLDQAGAVIQETQYF
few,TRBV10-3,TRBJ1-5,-,TGTGCCATCAGCGGGGGAAAGGATCAGCCCCAGCATTTT,CAISGGKDQPQHF
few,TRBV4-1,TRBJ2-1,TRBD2,TGCGCCAGCAGCCCGGGACTAGCCGTCTCCTACAATGAGCAGTTCTTC,CASSPGLAVSYNEQFF
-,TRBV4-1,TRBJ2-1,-,TGCGCCAGCAGCCTTCCCTCTACAGGCTCCTACAATGAGCAGTTCTTC,CASSLPSTGSYNEQFF
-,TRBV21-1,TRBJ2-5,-,TGTGCCAGCAGCAAAGTCGGAGGCACCCTAAGTGAAACGGGGGAGACCCAGTACTTC,CASSKVGGTLSETGETQYF
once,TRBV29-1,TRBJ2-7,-,TGCAGCGTTGAAATCAGCCCGAGCTTCTACGAGCAGTACTTC,CSVEISPSFYEQYF
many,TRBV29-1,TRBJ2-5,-,TGCAGCGTTGGGGGGGAGACCCAGTACTTC,CSVGGETQYF
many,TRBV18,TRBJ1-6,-,TGTGCCAGCTCACCAGAAGGGGGTGTTAACAATTCACCCCTCCACTTT,CASSPEGGVNNSPLHF
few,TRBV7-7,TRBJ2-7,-,TGTGCTAGCAGCTTAAGTCCGGACACCTACGAGCAGTACTTC,CASSLSPDTYEQYF
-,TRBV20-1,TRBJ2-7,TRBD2,TGCAGTGCTAGACTTAGCGGGTTCACCTACGAGCAGTACTTC,CSARLSGFTYEQYF
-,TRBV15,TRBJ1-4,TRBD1,TGTGCCACCAGCAGGCCCGATAGGGACAGTCGATTGAAACTGTTTTTT,CATSRPDRDSRLKLFF
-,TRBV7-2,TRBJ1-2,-,TGTGCCAGCAGCTTAGGTTCGGGGGGGAGTTGGGGCTACACCTTC,CASSLGSGGSWGYTF
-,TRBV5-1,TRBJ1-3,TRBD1,TGCGCCAGCAGCCCGACAGGGTTGGGAAACACCATATATTTT,CASSPTGLGNTIYF
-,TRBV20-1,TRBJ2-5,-,TGCAGTGCTATAACAGGGAAGGAGACCCAGTACTTC,CSAITGKETQYF
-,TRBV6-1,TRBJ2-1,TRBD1,TGTGCCAGCAGTGAACCCAGGGGGAGCTCCTACAATGAGCAGTTCTTC,CASSEPRGSSYNEQFF
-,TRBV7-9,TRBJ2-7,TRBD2,TGTGCCAGCAGCTTAACGGGGGGGCTCTGGGAGCAGTACTTC,CASSLTGGLWEQYF
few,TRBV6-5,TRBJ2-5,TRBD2,TGTGCCAGCAGGGCGACTAGCGGGTACCAAGAGACCCAGTACTTC,CASRATSGYQETQYF
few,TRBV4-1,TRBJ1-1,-,TGCGCCAGCAGCCATGCCGGGACGGCCACTGAAGCTTTCTTT,CASSHAGTATEAFF
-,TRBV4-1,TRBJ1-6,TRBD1,TGCGCCAGCAGCCAAGACAGGGGGACTTATGGGGACTCCTATAATTCACCCCTCCACTTT,CASSQDRGTYGDSYNSPLHF
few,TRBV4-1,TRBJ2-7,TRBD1,TGCGCCAGCAGCCCCTTGGGACAGACTCAGTCCTACGAGCAGTACTTC,CASSPLGQTQSYEQYF
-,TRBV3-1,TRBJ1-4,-,TGTGCCAGCAGCCAAGATACCAAGCGGTTGAGAAAACTGTTTTTT,CASSQDTKRLRKLFF
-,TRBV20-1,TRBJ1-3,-,TGCAGTGCTAGAGATTACACTATTGCGAACACCATATATTTT,CSARDYTIANTIYF
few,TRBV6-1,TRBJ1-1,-,TGTGCCAGCAGTACCCATGGACGGGGGGACACTGAAGCTTTCTTT,CASSTHGRGDTEAFF
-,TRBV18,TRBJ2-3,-,TGTGCCAGCTCTCAAAGGGACAAAAATAAAGGGGGCACAGATACGCAGTATTTT,CASSQRDKNKGGTDTQYF
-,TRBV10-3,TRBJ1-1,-,TGTGCCATCAGTGAGAATTGGCGCACTGAAGCTTTCTTT,CAISENWRTEAFF
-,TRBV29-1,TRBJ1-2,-,TGCAGCGTCCTAACAGGGTCGGATGGCTACACCTTC,CSVLTGSDGYTF
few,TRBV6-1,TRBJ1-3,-,TGTGCCAGCAGTGAAGCTCCCCCTAACAGGGTGTCTGGAAACACCATATATTTT,CASSEAPPNRVSGNTIYF
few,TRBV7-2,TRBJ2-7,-,TGTGCCAGCAGCTTAGACCCGGGGGTTTACGAGCAGTACTTC,CASSLDPGVYEQYF
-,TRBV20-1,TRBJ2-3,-,TGCAGTGCAACTACAGGGAGGGGCACAGATACGCAGTATTTT,CSATTGRGTDTQYF
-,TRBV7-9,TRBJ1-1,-,TGTGCCAGCAGCTTAGAGGGGGGAGACACTGAAGCTTTCTTT,CASSLEGGDTEAFF
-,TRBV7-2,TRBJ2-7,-,TGTGCCAGCAGCTTAGTAGTGGGTTGGAGCTCCTACGAGCAGTACTTC,CASSLVVGWSSYEQYF
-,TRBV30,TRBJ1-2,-,TGTGCCTGGAGCCGTGAAAGGGTCTATGGCTACACCTTC,CAWSRERVYGYTF
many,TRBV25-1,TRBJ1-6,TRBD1,TGTGCCAGCAGTGAATACAGGGGGAGTTCACCCCTCCACTTT,CASSEYRGSSPLHF
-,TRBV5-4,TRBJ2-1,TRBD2,TGTGCCAGCATCACTAGCGGAAATGAGCAGTTCTTC,CASITSGNEQFF
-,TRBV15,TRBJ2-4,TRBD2,TGTGCCACCAGCAGAGAAACCATGGGACTAGGAAACATTCAGTACTTC,CATSRETMGLGNIQYF
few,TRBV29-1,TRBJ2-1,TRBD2,TGCAGCGCCCCGGGACTAGCGTACGACAATGAGCAGTTCTTC,CSAPGLAYDNEQFF
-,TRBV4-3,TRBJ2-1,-,TGCGCCAGCAGCCCCCGCCGGGCCTACAATGAGCAGTTCTTC,CASSPRRAYNEQFF
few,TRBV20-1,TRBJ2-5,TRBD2,TGCAGTGCCAAGCTAGCGGGGGCGCAACTGGAGACCCAGTACTTC,CSAKLAGAQLETQYF
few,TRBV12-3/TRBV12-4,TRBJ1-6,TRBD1,TGTGCCAGCAGTTTTCGACAGGGAAGCTCACCCCTCCACTTT,CASSFRQGSSPLHF
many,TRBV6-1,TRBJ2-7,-,TGTGCCAGCAGTGTTACATGGGAGCAGTACTTC,CASSVTWEQYF
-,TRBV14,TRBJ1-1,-,TGTGCCAGCAGCCAAGTCAAGGGGGTGAAGAACACTGAAGCTTTCTTT,CASSQVKGVKNTEAFF
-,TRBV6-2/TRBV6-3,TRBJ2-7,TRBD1,TGTGCCAGCAGTTACACGGGACAGATATCCTACGAGCAGTACTTC,CASSYTGQISYEQYF
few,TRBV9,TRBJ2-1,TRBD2,TGTGCCAGCAGCGTAGATCGAGCGGGGAACAATGAGCAGTTCTTC,CASSVDRAGNNEQFF
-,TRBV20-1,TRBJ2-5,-,TGCAGTGCCCTGCCGGCTCAGGGGGGTGAGACCCAGTACTTC,CSALPAQGGETQYF
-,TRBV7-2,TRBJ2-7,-,TGTGCCAGCAGCCCCGCTACAGGGAACTACGAGCAGTACTTC,CASSPATGNYEQYF
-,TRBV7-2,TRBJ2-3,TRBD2,TGTGCCAGCAGCTTAGCGCGGGGTAGCGGGGGGGGAAATACGCAGTATTTT,CASSLARGSGGGNTQYF
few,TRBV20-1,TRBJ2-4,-,TGCAGTGCTAGTTCGGGGCTGGATAGAAACATTCAGTACTTC,CSASSGLDRNIQYF
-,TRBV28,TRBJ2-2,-,TGTGCCAGCAGTTTCCTGTTTTTT,CASSFLFF
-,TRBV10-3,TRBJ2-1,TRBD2,TGTGCCATCAATGGCGGGGGTGCCCACAATGAGCAGTTCTTC,CAINGGGAHNEQFF
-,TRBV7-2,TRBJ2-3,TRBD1,TGTGCCAGCAGCTGGACAGGGATAGATACGCAGTATTTT,CASSWTGIDTQYF